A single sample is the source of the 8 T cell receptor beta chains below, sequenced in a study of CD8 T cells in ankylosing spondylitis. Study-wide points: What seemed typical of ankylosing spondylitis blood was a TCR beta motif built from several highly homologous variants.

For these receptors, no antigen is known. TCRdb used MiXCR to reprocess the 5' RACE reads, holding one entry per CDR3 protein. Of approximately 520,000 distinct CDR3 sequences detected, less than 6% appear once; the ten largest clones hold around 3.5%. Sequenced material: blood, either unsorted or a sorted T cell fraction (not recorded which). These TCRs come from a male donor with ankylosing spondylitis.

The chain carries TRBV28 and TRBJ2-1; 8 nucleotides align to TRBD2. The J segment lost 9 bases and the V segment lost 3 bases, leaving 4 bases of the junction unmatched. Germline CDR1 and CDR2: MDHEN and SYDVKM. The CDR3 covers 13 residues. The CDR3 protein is CASSLGGGPEQFF. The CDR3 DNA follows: TGTGCCAGCAGTTTGGGCGGGGGGCCTGAGCAGTTCTTC.

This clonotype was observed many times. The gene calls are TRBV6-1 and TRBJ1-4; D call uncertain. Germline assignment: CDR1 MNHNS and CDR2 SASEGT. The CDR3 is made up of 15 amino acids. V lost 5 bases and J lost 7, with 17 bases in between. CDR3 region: CASSPPAFSGEKLFF. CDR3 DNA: TGTGCCAGCAGTCCCCCGGCGTTTTCGGGTGAAAAACTGTTTTTT.

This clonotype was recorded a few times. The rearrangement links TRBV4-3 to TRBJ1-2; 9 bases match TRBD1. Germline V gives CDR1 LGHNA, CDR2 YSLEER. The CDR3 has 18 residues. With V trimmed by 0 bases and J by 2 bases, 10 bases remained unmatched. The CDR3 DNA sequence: TGCGCCAGCAGCCAAGATCCCCACCGACAGGGGGAAAACTATGGCTACACCTTC. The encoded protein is CASSQDPHRQGENYGYTF.

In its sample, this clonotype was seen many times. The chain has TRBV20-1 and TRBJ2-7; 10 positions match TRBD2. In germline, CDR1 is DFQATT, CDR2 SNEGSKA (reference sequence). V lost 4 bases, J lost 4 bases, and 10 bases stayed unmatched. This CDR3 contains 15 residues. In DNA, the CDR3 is TGCAGTGCTAAAGTGGCTAGCGGGAGCCAGTACGAGCAGTACTTC. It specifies CSAKVASGSQYEQYF.

CDR3 nucleotides: TGCGCCAGCAGCTTAACTCCGGGACACCTAATGGAGACCCAGTACTTC. Residues: CASSLTPGHLMETQYF. V and J are TRBV5-1 and TRBJ2-5; D possibly corresponds to TRBD1 (6 bases). CDR1 SGHRS and CDR2 YFSETQ come from the germline V gene. The CDR3 length is 16 residues. Deletions cut 2 bases from V and 5 bases from J, with 19 bases between.

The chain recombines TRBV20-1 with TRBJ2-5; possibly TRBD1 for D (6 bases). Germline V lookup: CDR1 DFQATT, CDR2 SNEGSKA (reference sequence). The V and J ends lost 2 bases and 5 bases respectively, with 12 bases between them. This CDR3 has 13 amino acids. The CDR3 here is CSARNRVWETQYF. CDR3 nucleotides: TGCAGTGCTAGAAACAGGGTGTGGGAGACCCAGTACTTC.

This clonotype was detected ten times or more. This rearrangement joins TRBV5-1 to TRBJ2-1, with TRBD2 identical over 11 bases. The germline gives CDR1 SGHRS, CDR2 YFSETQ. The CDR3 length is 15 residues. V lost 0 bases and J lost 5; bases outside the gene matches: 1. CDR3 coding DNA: TGCGCCAGCAGCTTGGTAGCGGGAGGGGACAATGAGCAGTTCTTC. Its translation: CASSLVAGGDNEQFF.

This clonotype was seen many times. CDR3 amino acids: CASSPNRGLSTGELFF. In DNA, the CDR3 is TGCGCCAGCAGCCCAAACAGGGGGCTAAGCACCGGGGAGCTGTTTTTT. The chain combines TRBV5-1 with TRBJ2-2; 9 nucleotides agree with TRBD1. The CDR3 has 16 amino acids. Germline V gene data show CDR1 as SGHRS and CDR2 as YFSETQ. Trimming at V came to 4 bases and at J to 4 bases, leaving 8 bases not matched to a gene.